This T cell receptor beta chain was recovered during a study of T cells after yellow fever vaccination. Study-level results: The presence of abundant clonotypes contaminating from the bulk population was possible in FACS-sorted repertoires. The secondary response was weaker but peaked faster, day 5 versus 15.

As regards this clonotype: Its target is unknown.

Template-switching 5'RACE yielded the TCR cDNA; a universal primer site and UMIs were added in the process. One entry per CDR3 protein, called by TCRdb with MiXCR from the 5' RACE reads. The top ten hold less than 20% of the sample, which has roughly 520,000 distinct CDR3 sequences, around a fifth seen once. The sample here was PBMCs, taken 20 to 25 days after the first yellow fever vaccination. The clonotype originates from a man aged 18 to 35 who received the YFV17D yellow fever vaccine.

The CDR3 here is CASSLEWAHRLVDTQYF. The CDR3 DNA reads TGTGCCAGCAGCTTAGAATGGGCCCACCGGCTTGTAGATACGCAGTATTTT. The chain has TRBV11-2 and TRBJ2-3; D uncertain. Trimming left V 0 bases short and J 5 bases short, with 18 bases between. Germline CDR1 SGHAT, CDR2 FQNNGV. This CDR3 comprises 17 residues.